The sequence of this T cell receptor (beta chain) was determined in a study of blood T cell repertoires in COVID-19. Study as a whole: T cells, B-cell-depleted T cells, or PBMCs supplied cDNA or gDNA.

This clone was recorded once. Living in about two dozen US areas, the participants were between roughly 18 and 90 years of age. Sequenced by immunoSEQ multiplex PCR; TCRdb stores in-frame clones only, minus some. The sample lists 290,000 or so clones, nearly 90% occurring once. Germline loops: CDR1 SGHTA, CDR2 FQGNSA. V was trimmed by 5 bases and J by 3 bases, leaving 17 bases between them. The CDR3 has 16 residues. The TCR sequence derives from a woman younger than 35 with acute COVID-19. Material for sequencing was PBMCs or T cells enriched from blood (not recorded which). V is TRBV7-2 and J is TRBJ2-1; D is perhaps TRBD2 (5 bases). CDR3 DNA sequence: TGTGCCAGCAGCGTCAAGGGAGTAGGACTCTACAATGAGCAGTTCTTC. Protein sequence: CASSVKGVGLYNEQFF.